This T cell receptor (beta chain) originates from a study of T-cell reconstitution after alpha-beta-depleted transplantation in children. With 3 bases clipped from V and 2 bases from J, the junction kept 2 bases outside the gene matches. The CDR3 spans 15 residues. Germline assignment: CDR1 SGHDN and CDR2 FVKESK. In this sample, this clonotype turned up many times. Preparation of the TCRbeta library involved a method that used unique molecular identifiers. One entry per CDR3 protein results from TCRdb running MiXCR on the PCR reads. The table includes around 600,000 distinct CDR3 sequences, roughly 10% detected once.

The receptor's source is a human donor who donated a stem cell graft to a child with acute myeloid leukemia. This chain uses TRBV14 with TRBJ2-7, with 12 positions matching TRBD2. This material consisted of PBMCs from the stem cell graft donor, taken from the stem cell graft. CDR3 sequence (DNA): TGTGCCAGCAGCCACGGACTAGCGGGAACCTACGAGCAGTACTTC. Its protein product is CASSHGLAGTYEQYF.